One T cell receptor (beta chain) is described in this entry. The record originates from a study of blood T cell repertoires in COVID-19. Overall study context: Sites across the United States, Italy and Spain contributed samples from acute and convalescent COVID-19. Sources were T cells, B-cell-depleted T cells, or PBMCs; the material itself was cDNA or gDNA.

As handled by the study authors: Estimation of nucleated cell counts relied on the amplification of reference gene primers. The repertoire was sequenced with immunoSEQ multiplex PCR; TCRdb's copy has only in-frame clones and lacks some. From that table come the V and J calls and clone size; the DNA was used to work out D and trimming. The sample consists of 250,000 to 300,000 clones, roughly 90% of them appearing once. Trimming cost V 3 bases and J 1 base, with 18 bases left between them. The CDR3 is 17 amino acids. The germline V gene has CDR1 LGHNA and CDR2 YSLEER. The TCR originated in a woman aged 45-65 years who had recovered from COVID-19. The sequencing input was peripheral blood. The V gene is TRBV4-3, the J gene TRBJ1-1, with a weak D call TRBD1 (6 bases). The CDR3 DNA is TGCGCCAGCAGCCAGGTGGCCCAACAGGGTTGGAACACTGAAGCTTTCTTT. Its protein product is CASSQVAQQGWNTEAFF.